This TCR beta chain was observed in a study of cytomegalovirus exposure and HLA in healthy donors. Overall study findings and caveats: The later analysis indicated that the majority of CMV-associated TCR beta chains appeared HLA-restricted.

With 60 Vbeta and 13 Jbeta primers, the PCR was carried out. Here immunoSEQ multiplex PCR was the method, and the copy in TCRdb shows in-frame clones only, minus some. The sample contains 130,000 to 150,000 clones, approximately 80% of which appear only once. About this clone itself: The target antigen is unknown.

J lost 3 bases, V lost 3 bases, and 8 bases had no gene match. Per the germline V gene, CDR1 is MRHNA and CDR2 is SNTAGT. The CDR3 length is 16 residues. This sequence joins TRBV6-4 and TRBJ1-5, with TRBD1 matching 7 bases. This clonotype originated in a man aged 35 to 55 in good health and CMV-seropositive. Input material: PBMCs. DNA for the CDR3: TGTGCCAGCAGTGATAGACAGGGTTTGGACAATCAGCCCCAGCATTTT. Protein sequence: CASSDRQGLDNQPQHF.